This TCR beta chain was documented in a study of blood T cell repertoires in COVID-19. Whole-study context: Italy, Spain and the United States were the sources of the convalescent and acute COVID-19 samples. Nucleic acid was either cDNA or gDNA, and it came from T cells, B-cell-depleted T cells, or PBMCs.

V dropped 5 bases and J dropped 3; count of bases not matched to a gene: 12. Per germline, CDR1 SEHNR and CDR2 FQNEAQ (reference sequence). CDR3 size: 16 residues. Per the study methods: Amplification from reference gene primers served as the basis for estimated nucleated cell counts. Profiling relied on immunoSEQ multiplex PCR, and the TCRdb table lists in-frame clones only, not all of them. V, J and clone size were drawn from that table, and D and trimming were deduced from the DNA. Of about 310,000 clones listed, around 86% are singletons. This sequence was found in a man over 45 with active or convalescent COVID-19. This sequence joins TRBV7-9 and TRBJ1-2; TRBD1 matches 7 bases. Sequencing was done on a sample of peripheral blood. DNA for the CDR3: TGTGCCAGCAGCACAATACAGGGGACTAGGCACTATGGCTACACCTTC. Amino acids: CASSTIQGTRHYGYTF. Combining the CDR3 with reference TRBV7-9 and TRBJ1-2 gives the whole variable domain DTGVSQNPRHKITKRGQNVTFRCDPISEHNRLYWYRQTLGQGPEFLTYFQNEAQLEKSRLLSDRFSAERPKGSFSTLEIQRTEQGDSAMYLCASSTIQGTRHYGYTFGSGTRLTVV.